This entry is about one T cell receptor (beta chain). Antigen: not known. The sample originates from a study of cytomegalovirus exposure and HLA in healthy donors. General study results and limits: Across donors, sequencing depth was assumed by presence/absence analyses to be roughly uniform. Specific recognition of CMV antigens was confirmed in vitro for three chains (all CMV-associated).

V shed 4 bases and J shed 9 bases, with 13 bases lying between them. Germline lookup yields CDR1 LGHNA and CDR2 YNFKEQ. CDR3 length: 13 amino acids. It was with 60 Vbeta and 13 Jbeta primers that the PCR ran. In the authors' workflow: A later analysis counted some 87 million unique TCR beta chains, roughly 11 million shared. The data were produced by immunoSEQ multiplex PCR, yet TCRdb's version contains in-frame clones alone and is incomplete. That table furnishes V, J and clone size, whereas the DNA furnished D and trimming. In the table there are around 180,000 clones, around 81% of which are singletons. Healthy bone marrow donors formed the donor group.

The sample consisted of PBMCs. This TCR was sampled from a woman aged 18-35 years in good health and CMV-seropositive. The chain has TRBV4-2 and TRBJ2-1; perhaps TRBD1 as D (5 bases). CDR3: CASSPPQGGEQFF. Written as DNA, the CDR3 is TGTGCCAGCAGCCCGCCGCAGGGTGGTGAGCAGTTCTTC.